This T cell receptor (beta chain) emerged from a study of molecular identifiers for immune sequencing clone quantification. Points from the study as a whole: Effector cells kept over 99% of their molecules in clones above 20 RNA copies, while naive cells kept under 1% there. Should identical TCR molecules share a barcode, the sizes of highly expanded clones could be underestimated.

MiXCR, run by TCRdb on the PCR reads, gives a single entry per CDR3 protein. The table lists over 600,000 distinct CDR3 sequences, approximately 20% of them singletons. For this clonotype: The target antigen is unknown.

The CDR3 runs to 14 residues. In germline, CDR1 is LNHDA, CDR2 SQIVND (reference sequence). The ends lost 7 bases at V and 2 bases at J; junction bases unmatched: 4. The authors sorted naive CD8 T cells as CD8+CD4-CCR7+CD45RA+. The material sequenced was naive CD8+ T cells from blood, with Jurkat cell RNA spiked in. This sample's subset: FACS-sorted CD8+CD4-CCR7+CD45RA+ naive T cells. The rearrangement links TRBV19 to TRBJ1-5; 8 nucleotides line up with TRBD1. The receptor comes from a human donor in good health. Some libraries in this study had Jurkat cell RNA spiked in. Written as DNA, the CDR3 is TGTGCCAGTACCCCGGGACAGGGCAATCAGCCCCAGCATTTT. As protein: CASTPGQGNQPQHF.